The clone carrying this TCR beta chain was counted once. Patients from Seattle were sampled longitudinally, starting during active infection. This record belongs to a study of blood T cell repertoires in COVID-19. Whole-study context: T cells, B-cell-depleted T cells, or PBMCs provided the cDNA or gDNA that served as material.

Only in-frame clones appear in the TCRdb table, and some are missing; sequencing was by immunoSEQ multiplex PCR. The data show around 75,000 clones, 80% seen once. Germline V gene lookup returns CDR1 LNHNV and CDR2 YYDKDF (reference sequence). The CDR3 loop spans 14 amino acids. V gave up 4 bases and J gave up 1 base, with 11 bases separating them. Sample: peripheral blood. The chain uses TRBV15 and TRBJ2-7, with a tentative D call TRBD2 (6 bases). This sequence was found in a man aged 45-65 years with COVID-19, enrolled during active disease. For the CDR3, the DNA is TGTGCCACCAGCACCGGCGGGGTTTCCTACGAGCAGTACTTC. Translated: CATSTGGVSYEQYF. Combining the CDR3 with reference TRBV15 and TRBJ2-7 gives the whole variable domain DAMVIQNPRYQVTQFGKPVTLSCSQTLNHNVMYWYQQKSSQAPKLLFHYYDKDFNNEADTPDNFQSRRPNTSFCFLDIRSPGLGDTAMYLCATSTGGVSYEQYFGPGTRLTVT.